This note documents a single T cell receptor beta chain sequence. These data are taken from a study of CD8+ T cells in alopecia areata. The treatment was: oral pan-JAK inhibitor, 5-10 mg twice daily. Reverse transcription of extracted RNA yielded cDNA, which provided the sequencing template. Profiling relied on immunoSEQ multiplex PCR, and the TCRdb table lists in-frame clones only, not all of them. The sample carries 85,000 to 110,000 clones, about nine tenths recorded once. Germline V gives CDR1 SGHVS, CDR2 FNYEAQ. Trimming took 6 bases from V and 2 from J, leaving 13 bases between them. This CDR3 has 14 amino acids.

The sample was CD8+ T cells sorted from blood, taken at week 34, from a patient treated with tofacitinib. V gene TRBV7-6 combines with J gene TRBJ2-5, with D tentatively TRBD2 (5 bases). This clonotype was sampled from a human donor with alopecia areata. This chain's CDR3 is CASSYFGLQETQYF. The CDR3 DNA reads TGTGCCAGCAGTTACTTCGGACTGCAAGAGACCCAGTACTTC.